This T cell receptor beta chain was captured by sequencing in a study of shared clonotypes between healthy human individuals. Only in-frame clones appear in the TCRdb table, and some are missing; sequencing was by immunoSEQ multiplex PCR. Counted here are some 2 million clones, roughly 95% occurring once; the ten biggest clones make up 0.95% to 1.5%. Germline lookup yields CDR1 MNHEY and CDR2 SVGAGI. V shed 8 bases, J shed 4 bases, and the junction held 5 bases outside the gene matches. The CDR3 runs 14 residues. Selected positively for CCR7 and CD45RO-negative, naive CD8 cells excluded terminally differentiated effector memory CD45RA+ cells.

The origin of this receptor is a man between 18 and 35 years old in good health. V and J are TRBV6-5 and TRBJ1-6, with 7 bases aligning to TRBD1. Sequencing was carried out using naive CD8+ T cells sorted from blood. In nucleotides, the CDR3 is TGTGCCAGCGGTACAGGGGTGTATAATTCACCCCTCCACTTT. Translating it yields CASGTGVYNSPLHF.